One and the same sample provided the 26 T cell receptor beta chains below, sequenced in a study of control samples from healthy donors and cancer patients. Method: immunoSEQ multiplex PCR; TCRdb's copy keeps in-frame clones and lacks some. The sample consists of roughly 160,000 clones, just over 85% of them appearing once. Sequences were obtained from blood. The receptors were sampled from a woman aged 25 to 45 in good health.

V and J are TRBV3-1 (or the pseudogene TRBV3-2) and TRBJ2-1; possible D gene TRBD2, 6 bases. The CDR3 is 15 amino acids. The ends were cut back, 2 bases at V and 7 bases at J, with 15 bases in the middle. CDR1 and CDR2 from the germline V gene are LGHDT and YNNKEL (reference sequence). The CDR3 region has the DNA TGTGCCAGCAGCCAATCTTCGGGACTGAAAAATGAGCAGTTCTTC. Translating it yields CASSQSSGLKNEQFF.

J is TRBJ2-7 and V is TRBV19; the D is unclear. The CDR3 consists of 15 residues. Germline CDR1 LNHDA, CDR2 SQIVND (reference sequence). V was cut by 3 bases and J by 6 bases, with 18 bases left in between. Here the CDR3 reads CASSIWEGRRSEQYF. CDR3 coding DNA: TGTGCCAGTAGTATTTGGGAAGGAAGGCGTAGCGAGCAGTACTTC.

V and J are TRBV28 and TRBJ2-7; perhaps TRBD2 as D (6 bases). The CDR3 length is 15 residues. The V end was cut by 4 bases, the J end by 3 bases, with 16 bases between. CDR1 is MDHEN, CDR2 SYDVKM, per germline. The CDR3 bases are TGTGCCAGCAGTTCCCGAGTAGCGGCAAACTACGAGCAGTACTTC. It is translated as CASSSRVAANYEQYF.

This clone has more than one count but fewer than ten. This chain connects TRBV7-9 to TRBJ1-2; unclear D gene. Per germline, CDR1 SEHNR and CDR2 FQNEAQ (reference sequence). The CDR3 extends over 14 amino acids. The V end lost 1 base, the J end lost 4 bases, and 10 bases lay between the germline ends. The CDR3 protein is CASSLVSGVYGYTF. CDR3 coding DNA: TGTGCCAGCAGCTTAGTGTCAGGAGTCTATGGCTACACCTTC. Full variable domain (missing parts from reference TRBV7-9 and TRBJ1-2): DTGVSQNPRHKITKRGQNVTFRCDPISEHNRLYWYRQTLGQGPEFLTYFQNEAQLEKSRLLSDRFSAERPKGSFSTLEIQRTEQGDSAMYLCASSLVSGVYGYTFGSGTRLTVV.

Worth noting for this clone: This sample includes further DNA sequences coding for the same CDR3. The chain recombines TRBV5-1 with TRBJ2-7; 7 bases are shared with TRBD1. Trimming cost V 1 base and J 4 bases; bases outside gene matches: 5. The CDR3 length is 14 residues. The germline CDR1 and CDR2 sequences are SGHRS and YFSETQ. CDR3 coding DNA: TGCGCCAGCAGCTTGAGACAGGGACCTTACGAGCAGTACTTC. Its translation: CASSLRQGPYEQYF.

This clone was observed a single time. V and J are TRBV15 and TRBJ2-7, with D possibly being TRBD2 (5 bases). In germline, CDR1 is LNHNV, CDR2 YYDKDF (reference sequence). The CDR3 covers 13 residues. The germline V and J ends were trimmed by 3 bases and 2 bases, with 8 bases remaining between them. In DNA form, the CDR3 reads TGTGCCACCAGCAGTGGGAGAACCTACGAGCAGTACTTC. Translated, it gives CATSSGRTYEQYF.

This chain connects TRBV7-9 to TRBJ2-5; possible D gene TRBD1, 7 bases. The CDR3 extends over 17 amino acids. Trimming shortened V by 5 bases and J by 0 bases, and 19 bases separated the two germline ends. Germline values: CDR1 SEHNR, CDR2 FQNEAQ (reference sequence). In DNA form, the CDR3 reads TGTGCCAGCAGCCCCGGACAGGACTACCATTACCAAGAGACCCAGTACTTC. This translates into CASSPGQDYHYQETQYF.

The rearrangement uses TRBV2 and TRBJ2-7; D is perhaps TRBD1 or TRBD2 (5 bases each). The CDR3 sequence is 14 residues long. V gave up 8 bases and J gave up 2 bases, with 16 bases separating them. CDR1 is SNHLY, CDR2 FYNNEI, per germline. The CDR3 bases are TGTGCCAGCCAATGGACACTAGAAGCCTACGAGCAGTACTTC. Its translation: CASQWTLEAYEQYF.

The chain joins TRBV12-3 or TRBV12-4 to TRBJ1-4; D is ambiguous. Trimming pared 2 bases from V and 5 bases from J, leaving 3 bases between. The CDR3 has 12 amino acids. The CDR3 region is CASSLQNEKLFF. The CDR3 DNA sequence: TGTGCCAGCAGTTTACAGAATGAAAAACTGTTTTTT.

The V call is TRBV24-1, the J call TRBJ1-2; D is undetermined. The V gene lost 3 bases and the J gene lost 8 bases, with 9 bases spanning the gap. Looked up from germline, CDR1 is KGHDR and CDR2 is SFDVKD. This CDR3 has 12 residues. CDR3 nucleotides: TGTGCCACCAGTGATGGCCGCTTAGGCTACACCTTC. It yields the protein CATSDGRLGYTF.

The gene calls are TRBV18 and TRBJ2-2; 9 bases match TRBD1. V lost 4 bases to trimming and J lost 6 bases; unmatched junction nucleotides: 6. The germline CDR1 and CDR2 sequences are KGHSH and LQKENI. The CDR3 sequence is 15 residues long. CDR3 residues: CASSLSRDRAGELFF. The CDR3 bases are TGTGCCAGCTCACTGTCCCGGGACAGGGCCGGGGAGCTGTTTTTT. Full variable domain (remainder filled in from reference TRBV18 and TRBJ2-2): NAGVMQNPRHLVRRRGQEARLRCSPMKGHSHVYWYRQLPEEGLKFMVYLQKENIIDESGMPKERFSAEFPKEGPSILRIQQVVRGDSAAYFCASSLSRDRAGELFFGEGSRLTVL.

This clone was counted between two and nine times. The rearrangement links TRBV19 to TRBJ1-6, with D uncertain. The germline CDR1 and CDR2 sequences are LNHDA and SQIVND (reference sequence). V dropped 5 bases and J dropped 9 bases, with 17 bases sitting between them. This CDR3 has 15 amino acids. The DNA of the CDR3 is TGTGCCAGTAGTCGCGCGGTCGGGATATCTTCACCCCTCCACTTT. Translation gives CASSRAVGISSPLHF.

The V and J genes are TRBV3-1 (or the pseudogene TRBV3-2) and TRBJ1-6; D is uncertain. There are 15 residues in the CDR3. Germline CDR1 LGHDT, CDR2 YNNKEL (reference sequence). V dropped 0 bases and J dropped 9 bases, with 12 bases sitting between them. The CDR3 nucleotides are TGTGCCAGCAGCCAAGAAGACATGGAGCGTTCACCCCTCCACTTT. This gives the protein CASSQEDMERSPLHF.

With regard to this clone: In the same sample, other DNA sequences code for this CDR3. V usage is TRBV9 and J usage is TRBJ2-3; the D call may be TRBD1 or TRBD2 (5 bases each). The CDR3 loop spans 15 amino acids. V lost 0 bases to trimming and J lost 0 bases, with 8 bases between them. CDR1 and CDR2 (germline): SGDLS, YYNGEE. DNA for the CDR3: TGTGCCAGCAGCGTAGGAGGGGCGAGCACAGATACGCAGTATTTT. Its translation is CASSVGGASTDTQYF. Full variable domain (rest looked up from reference TRBV9 and TRBJ2-3): DSGVTQTPKHLITATGQRVTLRCSPRSGDLSVYWYQQSLDQGLQFLIQYYNGEERAKGNILERFSAQQFPDLHSELNLSSLELGDSALYFCASSVGGASTDTQYFGPGTRLTVL.

A note on this clone: The junction shows a germline mismatch at one end, possibly a read error. The chain is built from TRBV11-1 and TRBJ2-3; the D gene is possibly TRBD1 (7 bases). This CDR3 is built from 19 residues. In germline, CDR1 is SGHAT, CDR2 FQDESV (reference sequence). The CDR3 DNA sequence: TGTGCCAGCAACTTAGCGTTGCTCCAGGGGGGAAAATCCACAGATACGCAGTATTTT. This translates into CASNLALLQGGKSTDTQYF. The variable domain in full, with the rest retrieved from reference TRBV11-1 and TRBJ2-3, is EAEVAQSPRYKITEKSQAVAFWCDPISGHATLYWYRQILGQGPELLVQFQDESVVDDSQLPKDRFSAERLKGVDSTLKIQPAELGDSAMYLCASNLALLQGGKSTDTQYFGPGTRLTVL.

The chain uses TRBV11-2 and TRBJ2-7, with 10 positions matching TRBD1. CDR1 SGHAT and CDR2 FQNNGV come from the germline V gene. V lost 6 bases to trimming and J lost 6 bases; unmatched junction nucleotides: 11. The CDR3 contains 15 residues. The CDR3 sequence is CASSPPGQGKGEQYV. The DNA for the CDR3 is TGTGCCAGCAGTCCTCCGGGACAGGGGAAGGGCGAGCAGTACGTC.

This clone was seen a single time. The chain couples TRBV3-1 (or the pseudogene TRBV3-2) to TRBJ2-3; 7 bases are a match to TRBD2. The CDR3 extends over 17 amino acids. Per germline, CDR1 LGHDT and CDR2 YNNKEL (reference sequence). The junction had 11 bases not matched to a gene; V was cut back by 0 bases and J by 5 bases. The CDR3 bases are TGTGCCAGCAGCCAAGAAAGAGGGCGGGGGATGGTAGATACGCAGTATTTT. Translating gives CASSQERGRGMVDTQYF.

The J gene is TRBJ2-1, the V gene TRBV5-6, with unresolved D. The germline V and J ends were trimmed by 0 bases and 8 bases, with 9 bases remaining between them. The CDR3 covers 13 residues. In germline, CDR1 is SGHDT, CDR2 YYEEEE. CDR3 amino acids: CASSLAVRYEQFF. The CDR3 DNA follows: TGTGCCAGCAGCTTGGCGGTTCGCTATGAGCAGTTCTTC. Full variable domain (rest looked up from reference TRBV5-6 and TRBJ2-1): DAGVTQSPTHLIKTRGQQVTLRCSPKSGHDTVSWYQQALGQGPQFIFQYYEEEERQRGNFPDRFSGHQFPNYSSELNVNALLLGDSALYLCASSLAVRYEQFFGPGTRLTVL.

The genes are TRBV2 and TRBJ1-1; D is ambiguous. The germline gives CDR1 SNHLY, CDR2 FYNNEI. V lost 10 bases, J lost 0 bases, and 15 bases lay in between. This CDR3 has 14 amino acids. In DNA form, the CDR3 reads TGTGCCACTAACCCCGTGGGCGTGAACACTGAAGCTTTCTTT. This sequence encodes CATNPVGVNTEAFF.

The chain uses TRBV30 and TRBJ1-5; TRBD1 is a possible D gene (5 bases). Germline assignment: CDR1 GTSNPN and CDR2 SVGIG (reference sequence). Trimming stripped 0 bases from V and 0 bases from J, with 12 bases between. The CDR3 consists of 16 residues. This CDR3 reads CAWSVTGVNSNQPQHF. Written as DNA, the CDR3 is TGTGCCTGGAGTGTAACGGGGGTAAATAGCAATCAGCCCCAGCATTTT.

This clone appeared a single time. V gene TRBV14 combines with J gene TRBJ2-2; weak D call: TRBD1 (6 bases). The V end was cut by 5 bases, the J end by 8 bases, with 12 bases between. Germline CDR1 is SGHDN and CDR2 is FVKESK. The CDR3 covers 13 residues. CDR3: CASSSQGRGELFF. CDR3 DNA: TGTGCCAGCAGCAGCCAGGGGAGAGGGGAGCTGTTTTTT.

This clone was recorded a few times. The chain combines TRBV3-1 (or the pseudogene TRBV3-2) with TRBJ1-6; D call uncertain. CDR1 is LGHDT and CDR2 is YNNKEL in the germline V gene (reference sequence). V shed 3 bases and J shed 10 bases, with 10 bases lying between them. There are 13 residues in the CDR3. The DNA of the CDR3 is TGTGCCAGCAGCCACCGTGCGGACTCACCCCTCCACTTT. Amino acid sequence: CASSHRADSPLHF.

The J gene is TRBJ2-5, the V gene TRBV7-9; 12 nucleotides align to TRBD1. The V gene's germline CDR1 is SEHNR and CDR2 FQNEAQ (reference sequence). The CDR3 totals 17 residues. V was clipped by 5 bases and J by 1 base; unmatched bases: 8. Here the CDR3 DNA reads TGTGCCAGCAGCACAGGGACAGGGGGCCCTTTCCAAGAGACCCAGTACTTC. It is translated as CASSTGTGGPFQETQYF.

This clone was found a few times. The rearrangement uses TRBV7-8 and TRBJ2-1, with a possible D match to TRBD2 (6 bases). This CDR3 spans 16 amino acids. The germline CDR1 and CDR2 sequences are SGHVS and FQNEAQ. V lost 5 bases to trimming and J lost 2 bases, with 16 bases between them. The CDR3 DNA is TGTGCCAGCAGCAGAAATAGCGGCCGCACCTACAATGAGCAGTTCTTC. It translates to CASSRNSGRTYNEQFF.

The chain has TRBV1 and TRBJ2-1; the table's D call of TRBD2 was not tested on the DNA. TRBV1 is deemed a pseudogene. The CDR3 has 12 amino acids. As DNA, the CDR3 is TGCACCAGCAGCCCCTCTGGCGGTGAGCAGTTCTTC. Protein: CTSSPSGGEQFF.

The chain links TRBV11-2 to TRBJ2-7, with 7 bases that match TRBD1. This CDR3 spans 14 amino acids. The ends lost 3 bases at V and 4 bases at J; junction bases unmatched: 6. Germline lookup yields CDR1 SGHAT and CDR2 FQNNGV. This chain's CDR3 is CASSFRQGSYEQYV. In nucleotides, the CDR3 is TGTGCCAGCAGCTTCAGACAGGGAAGTTACGAGCAGTACGTC.